This T cell receptor beta chain was sequenced for a study of shared clonotypes between healthy human individuals. Overall study findings and caveats: Against clonotypes common to all four donors, non-shared ones had lower generation probabilities. Donor clonotype sharing was expected to depend on sequencing depth.

CDR1 is SGHNT and CDR2 is YYREEE in the germline V gene (reference sequence). This CDR3 has 14 residues. The trim removed 0 bases at V and 6 bases at J, leaving 3 bases unmatched. Worth noting for this clone: As yet, its antigen is unknown.

Around 220 ng DNA, tens of thousands of T cell genomes, went into each sorted-subset replicate PCR. Repertoires were generated with immunoSEQ multiplex PCR, while TCRdb's copy carries only in-frame clones and drops some. The sample lists 1.6 million or so clones, about 96% occurring once. Sequenced: naive CD4+ T cells sorted from blood. Subset here: CD45RA+ positively selected. The chain uses TRBV5-4 and TRBJ2-1; TRBD1 aligns across 7 bases. The receptor's source is a man aged 30 to 39 in good health. This CDR3 reads CASSLARTGNEQFF. The CDR3 region has the DNA TGTGCCAGCAGCTTGGCTCGGACAGGCAATGAGCAGTTCTTC.